This TCR beta chain appears in the sequencing data of a study of blood T cell repertoires in COVID-19. As for the study in general: T cells, B-cell-depleted T cells, or PBMCs supplied cDNA or gDNA.

In germline, CDR1 is GTSNPN, CDR2 SVGIG (reference sequence). Trimming stripped 5 bases from V and 8 bases from J, with 22 bases between. The CDR3 is 15 residues long. Produced via immunoSEQ multiplex PCR; TCRdb's table is partial and in-frame only. This table has about 360,000 clones, less than 90% appearing once. Recruited during active infection, patients (from Seattle) were subsequently followed longitudinally. The chain links TRBV30 to TRBJ1-5, with D possibly being TRBD1 (6 bases). The clonotype was recovered from a woman aged 60-75 years with COVID-19, enrolled during active disease. Sequencing was performed on peripheral blood. The CDR3 region is CAWGGYGTSFKPQHF. The CDR3 nucleotides are TGTGCCTGGGGGGGCTACGGAACTTCTTTCAAGCCCCAGCATTTT.